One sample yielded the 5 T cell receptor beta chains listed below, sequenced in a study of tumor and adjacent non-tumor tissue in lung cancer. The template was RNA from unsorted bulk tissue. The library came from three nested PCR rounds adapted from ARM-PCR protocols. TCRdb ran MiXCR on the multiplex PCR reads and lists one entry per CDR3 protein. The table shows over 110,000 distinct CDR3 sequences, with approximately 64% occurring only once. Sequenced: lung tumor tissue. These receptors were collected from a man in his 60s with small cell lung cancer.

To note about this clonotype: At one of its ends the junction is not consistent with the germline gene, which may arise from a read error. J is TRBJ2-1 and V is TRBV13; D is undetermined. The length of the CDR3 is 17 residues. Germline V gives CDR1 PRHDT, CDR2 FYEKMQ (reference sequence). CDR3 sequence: CASSLRTTKKQPNEQFF. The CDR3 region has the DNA TGCGCCAGCAGCTTAAGAACAACAAAAAAACAACCCAATGAGCAATTCTTC.

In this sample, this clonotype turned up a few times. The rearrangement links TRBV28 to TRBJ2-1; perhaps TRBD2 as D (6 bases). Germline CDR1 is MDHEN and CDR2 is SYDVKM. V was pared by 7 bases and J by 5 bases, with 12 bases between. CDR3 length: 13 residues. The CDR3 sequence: CASTTSPNNEQFF. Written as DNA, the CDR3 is TGTGCCAGCACAACTAGCCCCAACAATGAGCAGTTCTTC.

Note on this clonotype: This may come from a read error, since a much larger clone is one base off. The CDR3 sequence is CSSSLDSSGRGTDTQYF. DNA for the CDR3: TGCTCCAGCAGCTTGGATTCTAGCGGGAGAGGCACAGATACGCAGTATTTT. V is TRBV5-1 and J is TRBJ2-3, with TRBD2 matching over 10 bases. Germline CDR1 SGHRS, CDR2 YFSETQ. The CDR3 has 17 residues. The full variable domain, with the rest looked up from reference TRBV5-1 and TRBJ2-3, is KAGVTQTPRYLIKTRGQQVTLSCSPISGHRSVSWYQQTPGQGLQFLFEYFSETQRNKGNFPGRFSGRQFSNSRSEMNVSTLELGDSALYLCSSSLDSSGRGTDTQYFGPGTRLTVL.

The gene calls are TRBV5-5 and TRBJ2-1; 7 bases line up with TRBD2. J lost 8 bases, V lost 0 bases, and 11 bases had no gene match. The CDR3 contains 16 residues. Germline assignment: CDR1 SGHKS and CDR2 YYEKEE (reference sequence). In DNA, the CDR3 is TGTGCCAGCAGCTTGGTAGGCTCTAGCGGAAGATATGAGCAGTTCTTC. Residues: CASSLVGSSGRYEQFF.

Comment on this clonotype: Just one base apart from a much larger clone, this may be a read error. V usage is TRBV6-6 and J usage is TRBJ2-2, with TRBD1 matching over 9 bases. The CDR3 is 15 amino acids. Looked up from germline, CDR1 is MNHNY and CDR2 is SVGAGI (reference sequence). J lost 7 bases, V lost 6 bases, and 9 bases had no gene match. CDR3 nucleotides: TGTGCCAGCAGGTACAGGGGGCACGGCATCGGGGAGCTGTTTTTT. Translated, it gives CASRYRGHGIGELFF.